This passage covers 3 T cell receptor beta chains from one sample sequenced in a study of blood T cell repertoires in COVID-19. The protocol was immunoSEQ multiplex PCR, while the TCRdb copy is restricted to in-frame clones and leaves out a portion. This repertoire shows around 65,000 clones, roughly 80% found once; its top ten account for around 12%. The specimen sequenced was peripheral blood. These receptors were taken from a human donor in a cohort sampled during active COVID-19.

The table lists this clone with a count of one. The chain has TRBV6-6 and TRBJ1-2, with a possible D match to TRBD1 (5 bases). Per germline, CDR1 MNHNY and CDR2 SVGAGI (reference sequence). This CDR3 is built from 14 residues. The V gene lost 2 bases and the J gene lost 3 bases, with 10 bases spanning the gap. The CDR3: CASSYPTEYYGYTF. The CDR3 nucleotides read TGTGCCAGCAGTTACCCGACAGAGTACTATGGCTACACCTTC.

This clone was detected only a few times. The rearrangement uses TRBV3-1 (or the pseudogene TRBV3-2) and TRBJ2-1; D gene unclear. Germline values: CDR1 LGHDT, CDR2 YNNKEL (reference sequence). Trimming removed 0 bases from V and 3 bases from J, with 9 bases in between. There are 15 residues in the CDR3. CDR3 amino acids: CASSQDISLYNEQFF. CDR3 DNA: TGTGCCAGCAGCCAAGATATCTCACTCTACAATGAGCAGTTCTTC.

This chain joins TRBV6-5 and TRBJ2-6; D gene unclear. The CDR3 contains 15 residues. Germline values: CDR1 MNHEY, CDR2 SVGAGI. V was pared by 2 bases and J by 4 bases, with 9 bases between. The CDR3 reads CASSYGQSGANVLTF. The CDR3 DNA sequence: TGTGCCAGCAGTTACGGGCAGTCCGGGGCCAACGTCCTGACTTTC.